These T cell receptor beta chains were read from a single sample in a study of shared clonotypes between healthy human individuals. Sequencing used immunoSEQ multiplex PCR; TCRdb keeps in-frame clones, though not all of them. The table lists about 2.4 million clones, more than 90% of them singletons. Input material: naive CD4+ T cells sorted from blood. Receptors were obtained from a man aged 18 to 35 in good health. Both conserved end residues are part of each CDR3. Fields, in order: CDR3 length, D gene, J gene, V gene, clone size, CDR3 protein, CDR3 DNA. The D gene is left open where the match is weak. Clone size is stated in some rows and not others, as once, few, many or a class when expanded.

12	NA	TRBJ2-1	TRBV5-1	NA	CASSFKYNEQFF	TGCGCCAGCAGCTTTAAATACAATGAGCAGTTCTTC
16	NA	TRBJ2-2	TRBV5-6	NA	CASSPRTFVWTGELFF	TGTGCCAGCAGCCCCAGAACTTTCGTATGGACCGGGGAGCTGTTTTTT
14	NA	TRBJ1-1	TRBV10-3	NA	CAIKGVLGNTEAFF	TGTGCCATCAAGGGCGTGCTGGGAAACACTGAAGCTTTCTTT
13	NA	TRBJ2-5	TRBV30	NA	CAWSPRLGGTQYF	TGTGCCTGGAGTCCCAGACTCGGCGGGACCCAGTACTTC
14	TRBD1	TRBJ1-2	TRBV9	NA	CASSGGQGAWGYTF	TGTGCCAGCAGCGGCGGACAGGGGGCGTGGGGCTACACCTTC
18	TRBD2	TRBJ2-5	TRBV11-3	NA	CASSPGGGRDPLRETQYF	TGTGCCAGCAGCCCGGGGGGGGGCCGGGATCCCCTCCGGGAGACCCAGTACTTC
14	NA	TRBJ2-2	TRBV6-5	NA	CASSYDWDTGELFF	TGTGCCAGCAGTTACGACTGGGACACCGGGGAGCTGTTTTTT
14	TRBD1	TRBJ1-4	TRBV28	NA	CASSFLQGVEKLFF	TGTGCCAGCAGTTTCTTACAGGGGGTTGAAAAACTGTTTTTT
14	TRBD1	TRBJ2-7	TRBV7-2	NA	CASSLGTGYYEQYF	TGTGCCAGCAGCTTAGGGACAGGATACTACGAGCAGTACTTC
13	TRBD1	TRBJ1-6	TRBV7-9	few	CASSTRGNSPLHF	TGTGCCAGCAGCACCAGGGGGAATTCACCCCTCCACTTT
14	TRBD2	TRBJ2-5	TRBV29-1	NA	CSVDGTSDGETQYF	TGCAGCGTTGACGGGACTAGCGACGGGGAGACCCAGTACTTC
19	TRBD1	TRBJ1-5	TRBV10-1	NA	CASTGPGTGGSWGNQPQHF	TGCGCCAGCACCGGACCCGGGACAGGGGGATCGTGGGGCAATCAGCCCCAGCATTTT
13	NA	TRBJ1-1	TRBV5-6	NA	CASSLGANTEAFF	TGTGCCAGCAGCTTGGGCGCGAACACTGAAGCTTTCTTT
16	NA	TRBJ2-3	TRBV13	NA	CASSLGLLASTDTQYF	TGTGCCAGCAGCTTAGGCCTCCTAGCTAGCACAGATACGCAGTATTTT
15	NA	TRBJ1-4	TRBV5-1	NA	CASGLQSATNEKLFF	TGCGCCAGCGGCCTTCAAAGTGCAACTAATGAAAAACTGTTTTTT
18	TRBD1	TRBJ1-2	TRBV2	few	CASSDETGTGGRPIGYTF	TGTGCCAGCAGTGACGAGACCGGGACAGGGGGTCGTCCTATAGGCTACACCTTC
11	NA	TRBJ1-4	TRBV28	NA	CASRDDEKLFF	TGTGCCAGCAGAGACGATGAAAAACTGTTTTTT
15	TRBD2	TRBJ2-7	TRBV6-5	NA	CASSYSVLAGHEQYF	TGTGCCAGCAGTTACTCCGTCCTAGCGGGCCACGAGCAGTACTTC
14	NA	TRBJ1-1	TRBV6-5	NA	CASSRGLVNTEAFF	TGTGCCAGCAGCAGGGGATTGGTGAACACTGAAGCTTTCTTT
16	NA	TRBJ2-7	TRBV4-1	once	CASSQGPRQPAYEQYF	TGCGCCAGCAGCCAAGGCCCCCGACAGCCAGCCTACGAGCAGTACTTC
15	TRBD1	TRBJ1-6	TRBV14	NA	CASSQTGGNNSPLHF	TGTGCCAGCAGCCAGACAGGGGGCAATAATTCACCCCTCCACTTT
15	NA	TRBJ2-5	TRBV7-2	NA	CASSLILQIQETQYF	TGTGCCAGCAGCTTAATTCTACAGATACAAGAGACCCAGTACTTC
16	NA	TRBJ2-2	TRBV18	NA	CASSPAGQTSTGELFF	TGTGCCAGCTCACCGGCAGGACAAACGTCCACCGGGGAGCTGTTTTTT
14	TRBD1	TRBJ2-3	TRBV4-1	NA	CASSHGQVTDTQYF	TGCGCCAGCAGCCATGGACAGGTCACAGATACGCAGTATTTT
15	TRBD2	TRBJ2-1	TRBV19	NA	CASNSQREGYNEQFF	TGTGCCAGTAATTCTCAGCGGGAGGGTTACAATGAGCAGTTCTTC
13	NA	TRBJ2-5	TRBV5-1	NA	CASSRGFQETQYF	TGCGCCAGCAGTAGGGGGTTCCAAGAGACCCAGTACTTC
15	TRBD1	TRBJ2-7	TRBV2	NA	CASKIRTGELHEQYF	TGTGCCAGCAAAATTAGGACAGGGGAGTTACACGAGCAGTACTTC
13	NA	TRBJ1-1	TRBV30	NA	CAWSGQGDTEAFF	TGTGCCTGGAGTGGCCAGGGTGACACTGAAGCTTTCTTT
18	NA	TRBJ1-2	TRBV4-3	NA	CASSQDLNGGGIAYGYTF	TGCGCCAGCAGCCAAGATCTTAATGGGGGGGGAATTGCGTATGGCTACACCTTC